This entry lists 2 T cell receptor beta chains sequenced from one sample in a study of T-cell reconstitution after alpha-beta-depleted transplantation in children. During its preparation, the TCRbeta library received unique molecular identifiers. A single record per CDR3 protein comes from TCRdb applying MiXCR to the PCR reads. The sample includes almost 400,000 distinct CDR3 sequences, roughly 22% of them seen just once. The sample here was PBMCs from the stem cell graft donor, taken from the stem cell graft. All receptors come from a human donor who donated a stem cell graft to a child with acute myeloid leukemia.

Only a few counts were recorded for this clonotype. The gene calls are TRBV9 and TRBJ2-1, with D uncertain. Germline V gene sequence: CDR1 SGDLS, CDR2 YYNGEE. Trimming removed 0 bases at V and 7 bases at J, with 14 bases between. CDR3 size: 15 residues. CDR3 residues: CASSVALGRPNEQFF. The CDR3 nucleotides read TGTGCCAGCAGCGTAGCCCTCGGGCGACCTAATGAGCAGTTCTTC.

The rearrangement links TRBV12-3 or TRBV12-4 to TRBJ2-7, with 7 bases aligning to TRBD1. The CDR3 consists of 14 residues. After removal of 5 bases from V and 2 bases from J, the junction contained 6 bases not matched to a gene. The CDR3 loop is CASSPDRAPYEQYF. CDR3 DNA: TGTGCCAGCAGTCCCGACAGGGCACCCTACGAGCAGTACTTC.